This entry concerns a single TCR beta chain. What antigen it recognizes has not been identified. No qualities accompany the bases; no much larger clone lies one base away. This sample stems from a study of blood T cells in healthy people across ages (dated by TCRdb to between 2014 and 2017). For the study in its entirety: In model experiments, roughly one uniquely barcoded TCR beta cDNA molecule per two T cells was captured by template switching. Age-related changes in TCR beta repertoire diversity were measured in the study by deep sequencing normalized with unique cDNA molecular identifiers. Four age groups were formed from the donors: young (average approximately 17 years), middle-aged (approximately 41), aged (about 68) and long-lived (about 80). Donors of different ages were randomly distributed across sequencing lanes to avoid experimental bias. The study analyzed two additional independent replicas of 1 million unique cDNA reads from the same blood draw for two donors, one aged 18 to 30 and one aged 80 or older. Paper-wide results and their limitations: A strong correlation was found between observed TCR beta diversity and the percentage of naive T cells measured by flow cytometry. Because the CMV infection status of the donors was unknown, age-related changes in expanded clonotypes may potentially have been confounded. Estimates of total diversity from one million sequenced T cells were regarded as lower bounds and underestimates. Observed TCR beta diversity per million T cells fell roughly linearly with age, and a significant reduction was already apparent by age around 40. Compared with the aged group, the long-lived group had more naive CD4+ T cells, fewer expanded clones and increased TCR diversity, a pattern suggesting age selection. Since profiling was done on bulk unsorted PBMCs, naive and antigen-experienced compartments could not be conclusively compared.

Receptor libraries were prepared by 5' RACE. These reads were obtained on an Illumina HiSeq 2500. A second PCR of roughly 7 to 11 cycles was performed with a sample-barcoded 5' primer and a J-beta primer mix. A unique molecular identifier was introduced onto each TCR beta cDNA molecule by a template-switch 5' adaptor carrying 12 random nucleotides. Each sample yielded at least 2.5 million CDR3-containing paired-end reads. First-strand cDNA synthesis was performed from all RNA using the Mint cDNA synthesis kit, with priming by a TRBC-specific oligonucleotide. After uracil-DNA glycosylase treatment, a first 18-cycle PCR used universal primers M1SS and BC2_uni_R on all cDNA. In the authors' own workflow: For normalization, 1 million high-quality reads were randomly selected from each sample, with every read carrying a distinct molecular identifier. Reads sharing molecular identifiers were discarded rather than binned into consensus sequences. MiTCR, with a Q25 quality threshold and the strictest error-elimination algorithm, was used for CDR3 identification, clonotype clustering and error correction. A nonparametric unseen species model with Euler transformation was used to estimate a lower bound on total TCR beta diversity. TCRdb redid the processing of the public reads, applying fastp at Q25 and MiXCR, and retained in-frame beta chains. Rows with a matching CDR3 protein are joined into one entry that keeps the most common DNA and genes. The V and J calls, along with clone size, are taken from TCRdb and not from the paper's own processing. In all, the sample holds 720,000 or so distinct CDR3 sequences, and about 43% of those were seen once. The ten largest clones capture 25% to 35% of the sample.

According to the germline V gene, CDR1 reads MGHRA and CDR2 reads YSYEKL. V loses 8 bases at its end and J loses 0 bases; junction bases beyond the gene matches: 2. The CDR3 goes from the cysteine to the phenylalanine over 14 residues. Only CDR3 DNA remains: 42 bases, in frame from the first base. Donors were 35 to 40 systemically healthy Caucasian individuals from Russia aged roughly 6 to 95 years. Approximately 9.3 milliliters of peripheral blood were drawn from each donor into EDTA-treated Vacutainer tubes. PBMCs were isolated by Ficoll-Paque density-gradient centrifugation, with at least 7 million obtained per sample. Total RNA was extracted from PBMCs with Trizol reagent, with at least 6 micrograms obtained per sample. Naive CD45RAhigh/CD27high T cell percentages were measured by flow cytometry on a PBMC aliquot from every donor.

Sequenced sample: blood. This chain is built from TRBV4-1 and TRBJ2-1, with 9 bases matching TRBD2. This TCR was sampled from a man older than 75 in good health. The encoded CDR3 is CASRSGSSYNEQFF. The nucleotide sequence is TGCGCCAGCCGTAGCGGGAGCTCCTACAATGAGCAGTTCTTC.